The clone carrying this TCR beta chain was detected once. Antigen specificity is unknown. The V gene's germline CDR1 is LNHNV and CDR2 YYDKDF (reference sequence). The CDR3 sequence is 15 residues long. Trimming removed 0 bases at V and 6 bases at J, with 14 bases between. Through a sample-barcoded 5' primer and a J-beta primer mix, a second PCR was run for about 6 to 11 cycles. Each of the cDNA molecules was tagged by a template-switch adaptor with 12 random nucleotides. In TCRdb, the 5' RACE reads were re-called with MiXCR into one record per CDR3 protein. The repertoire includes around 1,900,000 distinct CDR3 sequences, roughly two fifths of them detected once, and under 30% sits in the top ten. This sample is part of a study of blood T cells in healthy people across ages. Study results and caveats: With age, beta diversity per million T cells declined roughly linearly, significantly by over 35.

This TCR came from a human donor in good health. Material for sequencing was blood. The chain is built from TRBV15 and TRBJ1-2; D is ambiguous. The CDR3 bases are TGTGCCACCAGCAGAGATCTTAGGGAAGGGAATGGCTACACCTTC. It yields the protein CATSRDLREGNGYTF.